Many counts were recorded for the clone carrying this T cell receptor (beta chain). The V segment lost 3 bases and the J segment 7 bases; nucleotides outside the gene matches: 13. Germline CDR1 reads LGHNA; CDR2 reads YNFKEQ. The CDR3 extends over 16 amino acids. These data come from a study of Graves' ophthalmopathy and Graves' hyperthyroidism. Amplification from RNA transcripts yielded the TCR beta CDR3 regions. Second-round multiplex PCR came after first-round RT-PCR with HTBI primers. Each CDR3 protein gets one entry after TCRdb re-called the multiplex PCR reads with MiXCR. The top ten hold 3.5% to 5% of the sample, which has a few hundred thousand distinct CDR3 sequences, under 45% seen once.

The source material was peripheral blood or thyroid tissue (not recorded which). The source is an adult man with Graves' hyperthyroidism. V is TRBV4-2 and J is TRBJ1-2, with 8 bases lining up with TRBD1. The CDR3 loop is CASSHPGQGVGSGYTF. In DNA, the CDR3 is TGTGCCAGCAGCCATCCCGGACAGGGTGTGGGTTCTGGCTACACCTTC.